A selection of T cell receptor beta chains follows, all from one sample in a study of T and B cells in COVID-19 patients. TCRdb called the multiplex PCR reads again in MiXCR, with one record for every CDR3 protein. The sample has around 5,200 distinct CDR3 sequences, 15% to 20% seen once. Sequenced sample: blood. The receptors shown here come from a human donor who had recovered from COVID-19. Both conserved end residues are part of each CDR3. Fields, in order: J gene, clone size, D gene, V gene, CDR3 protein, CDR3 DNA. The D gene is left open where the match is weak. Clone sizes are given selectively: once, few, many, or a class where the clone is expanded.

TRBJ2-1,.,TRBD2,TRBV20-1,CRDLAGGPDEQFF,TGCAGGGATCTAGCGGGGGGGCCCGATGAGCAGTTCTTC
TRBJ1-2,.,.,TRBV7-9,CASSPRTAEGGYTF,TGTGCCAGCAGCCCCAGGACAGCCGAGGGTGGCTACACCTTC
TRBJ1-2,.,.,TRBV6-1,CASSDQGPWYGYTF,TGTGCCAGCAGTGATCAGGGTCCGTGGTATGGCTACACCTTC
TRBJ1-2,.,.,TRBV7-9,CASSPNQKTGGYTF,TGTGCCAGCAGCCCCAACCAGAAGACGGGTGGCTACACCTTC
TRBJ2-7,many,.,TRBV5-1,CASSRDPYEQYF,TGCGCCAGCAGCCGTGACCCCTACGAGCAGTACTTC
TRBJ1-2,many,.,TRBV13,CASSLGQGYGYTF,TGTGCCAGCAGCTTAGGACAGGGCTATGGCTACACCTTC
TRBJ2-1,many,.,TRBV7-9,CASDSSTSSYNEQFF,TGTGCCTCCGACAGCTCCACTTCTTCCTACAATGAGCAGTTCTTC
TRBJ2-3,medium-sized,.,TRBV18,CASSPPGRVADTQYF,TGTGCCAGCTCACCACCTGGAAGGGTGGCAGATACGCAGTATTTT
TRBJ1-4,medium-sized,.,TRBV18,CASSSIRGSGEKLFF,TGTGCCAGCTCATCCATAAGAGGGTCGGGTGAAAAACTGTTTTTT
TRBJ1-1,medium-sized,.,TRBV19,CASSINTINTEAFF,TGTGCCAGTAGTATTAATACGATAAACACTGAAGCTTTCTTT
TRBJ1-2,medium-sized,.,TRBV6-5,CASSYSVQDRGGYTF,TGTGCCAGCAGTTACTCTGTGCAGGATCGGGGCGGCTACACCTTC
TRBJ1-5,.,.,TRBV15,CATSSVGGGQPQHF,TGTGCCACCAGCAGCGTAGGGGGGGGACAGCCCCAGCATTTT
TRBJ2-2,.,.,TRBV28,CASRGGRVGLNTGELFF,TGTGCCAGCAGAGGCGGTCGGGTAGGATTGAACACCGGGGAGCTGTTTTTT